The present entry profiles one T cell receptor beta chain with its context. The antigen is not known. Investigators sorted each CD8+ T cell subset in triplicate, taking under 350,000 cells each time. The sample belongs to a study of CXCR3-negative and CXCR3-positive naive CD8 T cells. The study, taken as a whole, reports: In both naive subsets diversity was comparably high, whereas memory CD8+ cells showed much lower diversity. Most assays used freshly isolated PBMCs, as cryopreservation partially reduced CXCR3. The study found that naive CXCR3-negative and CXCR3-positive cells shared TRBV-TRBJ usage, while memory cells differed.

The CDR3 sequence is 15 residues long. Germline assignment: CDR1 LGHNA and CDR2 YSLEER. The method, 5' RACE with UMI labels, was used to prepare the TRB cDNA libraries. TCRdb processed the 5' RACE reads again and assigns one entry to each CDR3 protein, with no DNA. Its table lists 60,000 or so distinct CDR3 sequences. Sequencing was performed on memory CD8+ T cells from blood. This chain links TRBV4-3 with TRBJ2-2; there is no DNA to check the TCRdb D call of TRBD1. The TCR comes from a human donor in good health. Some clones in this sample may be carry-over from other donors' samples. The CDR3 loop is CASSQDRVGVGELFF.